One sample yielded the 13 T cell receptor beta chains listed below, sequenced in a study of post-analysis software for immune sequencing data. Notes on the study in general: TRBV5-6, TRBV5-1 and TRBV20-1 belonged to a set of about 5 TRBV segments that were more frequent in patients than controls.

For these TCRs, the target antigens are not known. Prepared libraries of TCR beta cDNA carried unique molecular identifiers. TCRdb reprocessed the PCR reads with MiXCR, giving one entry per CDR3 protein. In the table there are hundreds of thousands of distinct CDR3 sequences, 30% of which are singletons. Sequencing input: blood. All receptors derive from a girl aged 5 to 17 with multiple sclerosis.

Regarding this clonotype: Relative to the germline gene, one junction end is altered; a read error may explain this. The gene calls are TRBV7-9 and TRBJ2-4; TRBD1 might be the D (6 bases). The J call may be wrong; the DNA end is better matched by TRBJ2-7. The CDR3 consists of 12 residues. Germline lookup yields CDR1 SEHNR and CDR2 FQNEAQ (reference sequence). The DNA of the CDR3 is TGTGCCTGCAGCTCGGACAGCTACGAGCAGTACTTC. This gives the protein CACSSDSYEQYF.

The chain links TRBV29-1 to TRBJ2-3; 11 bases are a match to TRBD2. This CDR3 has 15 amino acids. V shed 8 bases and J 0 bases; nucleotides not matched to a gene: 7. Per the germline V gene, CDR1 is SQVTM and CDR2 is ANQGSEA. This CDR3 is CSFAGTSGSTDTQYF. The DNA for the CDR3 is TGCAGCTTCGCCGGGACTAGCGGTAGCACAGATACGCAGTATTTT.

As to this clonotype: At one end the junction does not follow the germline gene, possibly because of a read error. This chain joins TRBV24-1 and TRBJ2-1; D is undetermined. The CDR3 runs 16 residues. Germline values: CDR1 KGHDR, CDR2 SFDVKD. CDR3 in DNA: TGTGTCACCAGTGACCGAGACCCAGTGCGGAAGGGAGAGCAGTTCTTC. Residues: CVTSDRDPVRKGEQFF.

V usage is TRBV20-1 and J usage is TRBJ2-3; 8 bases are a match to TRBD2. Trimming cost V 4 bases and J 2 bases; bases outside gene matches: 8. CDR3 length equals 15 residues. Germline CDR1 DFQATT, CDR2 SNEGSKA (reference sequence). The CDR3 DNA reads as TGCAGTGCTAATTTCGGGACTAGTGTCACAGATACGCAGTATTTT. This gives the protein CSANFGTSVTDTQYF.

This clonotype was seen a handful of times. V usage is TRBV5-1 and J usage is TRBJ2-3, with 11 bases fitting TRBD1. V lost 4 bases and J lost 4; bases outside the gene matches: 11. The germline gives CDR1 SGHRS, CDR2 YFSETQ. The CDR3 totals 17 residues. The CDR3 DNA reads as TGCGCCAGCAGCCCAATCCTAGGGGACAGGGGGGCAGATACGCAGTATTTT. Protein sequence: CASSPILGDRGADTQYF.

This clonotype was observed a handful of times. J is TRBJ2-1 and V is TRBV5-1; possibly TRBD1 for D (7 bases). Trimming removed 5 bases at V and 8 bases at J, with 23 bases between. The germline CDR1 and CDR2 sequences are SGHRS and YFSETQ. The CDR3 covers 16 residues. The CDR3 region is CASRGGSGTAVDEQFF. DNA for the CDR3: TGCGCCAGCAGGGGGGGATCCGGGACAGCAGTCGATGAGCAGTTCTTC.

This rearrangement joins TRBV7-2 to TRBJ2-7; possibly TRBD2 for D (5 bases). The CDR3 has 14 amino acids. The V gene's germline CDR1 is SGHTA and CDR2 FQGNSA. Trimming shortened V by 5 bases and J by 2 bases, and 13 bases separated the two germline ends. DNA for the CDR3: TGTGCCAGCAGCCCGAAGAGCGGTACCTACGAGCAGTACTTC. It encodes CASSPKSGTYEQYF.

The chain links TRBV20-1 to TRBJ2-4; D is uncertain. Germline values: CDR1 DFQATT, CDR2 SNEGSKA (reference sequence). CDR3 length: 12 residues. The V end was cut by 6 bases, the J end by 2 bases, with 8 bases between. The DNA for the CDR3 is TGCAGTGCAAAGGGTTCCAAAAACATTCAGTACTTC. This translates into CSAKGSKNIQYF.

The J gene is TRBJ2-7, the V gene TRBV20-1; D is possibly TRBD1 or TRBD2 (6 bases each). The germline CDR1 and CDR2 sequences are DFQATT and SNEGSKA (reference sequence). Trimming left V 6 bases short and J 0 bases short, with 24 bases between. The length of the CDR3 is 17 residues. CDR3 in amino acids: CSASMATSWGPSYEQYF. CDR3 nucleotides: TGCAGTGCCAGTATGGCTACTAGCTGGGGGCCCTCCTACGAGCAGTACTTC.

Only a few counts were recorded for this clonotype. The chain employs TRBV7-2 and TRBJ2-5; the match to TRBD1 covers 7 bases. V was pared by 1 base and J by 5 bases, with 7 bases of the junction left unmatched. The CDR3 spans 15 residues. CDR1 and CDR2 from the germline V gene are SGHTA and FQGNSA. The CDR3 region has the DNA TGTGCCAGCAGCTTAGGCGCTCGACAGGGCGAGACCCAGTACTTC. Translated, it gives CASSLGARQGETQYF.

This clonotype turned up a few times. This chain uses TRBV7-2 with TRBJ2-3; 7 bases map to TRBD2. V dropped 5 bases and J dropped 1; count of bases not matched to a gene: 6. This CDR3 comprises 15 residues. Germline lookup yields CDR1 SGHTA and CDR2 FQGNSA. In DNA, the CDR3 is TGTGCCAGCAGCCCACAGCGGGACCGCACAGATACGCAGTATTTT. Encoded protein: CASSPQRDRTDTQYF.

In this sample, this clonotype turned up a few times. V usage is TRBV7-2 and J usage is TRBJ2-1, with TRBD2 matching 11 bases. V dropped 1 base and J dropped 9; count of bases not matched to a gene: 8. The CDR3 loop spans 16 amino acids. CDR1 SGHTA and CDR2 FQGNSA come from the germline V gene. CDR3 bases: TGTGCCAGCAGCTTAGGAATCACACTAGCGGGAGCTGAGCAGTTCTTC. Its protein is CASSLGITLAGAEQFF.

This clonotype was counted only a few times. This chain links TRBV4-3 with TRBJ2-7, with TRBD1 matching 9 bases. The V segment lost 4 bases and the J segment 4 bases; nucleotides outside the gene matches: 8. The germline CDR1 and CDR2 sequences are LGHNA and YSLEER. This CDR3 comprises 15 residues. The CDR3 sequence is CASSLRTGDVYEQYF. The CDR3 DNA follows: TGCGCCAGCAGCCTTCGGACAGGGGACGTATACGAGCAGTACTTC.